This passage covers 7 T cell receptor beta chains from one sample sequenced in a study of tumor-infiltrating lymphocytes in primary liver carcinoma. The input was 500 ng total RNA; TCR beta cDNA was made from it with a constant-region primer. Generation of the TCR beta libraries relied on three nested multiplex PCR rounds using slightly modified ARM-PCR. Rounds one and two of PCR, each of about 10 cycles, were primed with TRBV1-TRBV30 forward primers and a C-beta reverse primer. TCRdb fed the multiplex PCR reads into MiXCR, producing one record per CDR3 protein. The sample lists approximately 330,000 distinct CDR3 sequences; 65% were seen once. Germline DNA was also extracted, with blood RNA taken from unsorted whole blood. The specimen sequenced was peripheral blood. These receptors all stem from a man aged 40-55 years with primary liver carcinoma and hepatitis B virus infection.

Turning to this clonotype: A much bigger clone sits one base away, suggesting this may be a read error. Since no conserved phenylalanine or tryptophan closes the CDR3, a read error is the likely cause. The V and J genes are TRBV29-1 and TRBJ1-1; D call uncertain. The germline V and J ends were trimmed by 2 bases and 1 base, with 8 bases remaining between them. The CDR3 is 13 amino acids. Germline lookup yields CDR1 SQVTM and CDR2 ANQGSEA. CDR3 protein: CSVESQRNTEAFL. The DNA of the CDR3 is TGCAGCGTTGAATCACAGAGGAACACTGAAGCTTTCCTT.

As to this clonotype: One junction end does not reproduce the germline sequence, and a read error may be involved. This sequence joins TRBV11-2 and TRBJ2-6, with D possibly being TRBD1 (6 bases). CDR1 and CDR2 (germline): SGHAT, FQNNGV. This CDR3 contains 19 residues. The CDR3 spells CASSFASVLRGSGANVLTF. Written as DNA, the CDR3 is TGTGCTAGCAGCTTTGCCTCAGTTCTGAGGGGGTCTGGGGCCAACGTCCTGACTTTC.

This clonotype was detected a few times. The genes are TRBV5-5 and TRBJ2-7; no clear D. Germline assignment: CDR1 SGHKS and CDR2 YYEKEE (reference sequence). This CDR3 has 13 residues. Trimming removed 0 bases at V and 3 bases at J, with 7 bases between. CDR3 nucleotide sequence: TGTGCCAGCAGCTTGGCAACAGACTACGAGCAGTACTTC. The encoded protein is CASSLATDYEQYF.

This clonotype was found a few times. The V and J genes are TRBV10-3 and TRBJ2-6; 11 bases line up with TRBD2. The germline V gene has CDR1 ENHRY and CDR2 SYGVKD. The length of the CDR3 is 17 residues. After removal of 3 bases from V and 2 bases from J, the junction contained 3 bases not matched to a gene. Here the CDR3 DNA reads TGTGCCATCAGTGAAACTAGCGGGAGAACTGGGGCCAACGTCCTGACTTTC. It encodes CAISETSGRTGANVLTF.

This clonotype has ten or more counts. The chain recombines TRBV11-2 with TRBJ2-5; a possible D gene is TRBD1 (6 bases). The CDR3 consists of 12 residues. The germline CDR1 and CDR2 sequences are SGHAT and FQNNGV. V was pared by 4 bases and J by 10 bases, with 13 bases between. CDR3 DNA: TGTGCCAGCAGCTCCACAGGGTGGCGCCAGTACTTC. Residues: CASSSTGWRQYF.

As to this clonotype: A read error may explain this, as a much larger clone is one base away. The gene calls are TRBV4-1 and TRBJ2-7, with a possible D match to TRBD2 (7 bases). The germline V gene encodes CDR1 MGHRA and CDR2 YSYEKL. The length of the CDR3 is 17 residues. Deletions cut 4 bases from V and 6 bases from J, with 25 bases between. The DNA of the CDR3 is TGCGCCAGCAGCCGGAACCCGCTGGGGGGGGCAACCTTCGAGCAGTACTTC. It translates to CASSRNPLGGATFEQYF.

As for this clonotype: An end of the junction differs from the germline gene, which may be a read error. The gene calls are TRBV14 and TRBJ2-7; 11 bases map to TRBD1. CDR1 and CDR2 from the germline V gene are SGHDN and FVKESK. The CDR3 spans 15 residues. The chain's CDR3 is CASTQGGQGAAEQYF. The CDR3 nucleotides are TGTGCCAGCACCCAAGGAGGACAGGGGGCTGCAGAGCAGTACTTC.